The source of this T cell receptor beta chain is a study of cytomegalovirus exposure and HLA in healthy donors. Study-wide findings and caveats: There were three CMV-associated chains whose specificity for CMV antigens was confirmed in vitro. The sole available immune exposure information was CMV serostatus. Later on, a genetic analysis was performed. It linked a missense variant in DCLRE1C with V- and J-gene trimming of TCR beta.

Concerning this clone: Its antigen is currently unknown.

From germline, CDR1 is MNHNS and CDR2 SASEGT. The CDR3 consists of 14 residues. V was trimmed by 2 bases and J by 2 bases, leaving 10 bases between them. The PCR employed 60 Vbeta primers together with 13 Jbeta primers. Using immunoSEQ multiplex PCR, the repertoire was profiled, and TCRdb retains in-frame clones only, with some absent. This table has roughly 88,000 clones, roughly 72% appearing once. Input material: PBMCs. The rearrangement joins TRBV6-1 to TRBJ2-7; TRBD2 is a possible D gene (5 bases). This clonotype was obtained from a man younger than 40 in good health and CMV-seropositive. The CDR3 region is CASSERGAPYEQYV. In DNA, the CDR3 is TGTGCCAGCAGTGAACGGGGAGCCCCCTACGAGCAGTACGTC.